This T cell receptor (beta chain) was recorded in a study of CD8 T cells in Susac syndrome. The study's findings and limits: In its TCR sequencing and HLA analysis, the study acknowledged that the number of individuals was relatively small.

Sequencing of TCR beta covered CD8+ and CD4+ T cells obtained from blood. Both CD4+ and CD8+ T cells were negatively isolated, and TEMRA cells underwent FACS enrichment. There are 14 residues in the CDR3. V was pared by 5 bases and J by 7 bases, with 7 bases of the junction left unmatched. From germline, CDR1 is DFQATT and CDR2 SNEGSKA (reference sequence). Regarding this clonotype: Antigen unknown.

An amount of RNA that ranged from roughly 0.5 to 1 ug was reverse transcribed with random hexamers. TCRdb reanalysed the immunoSEQ multiplex PCR reads using MiXCR and keeps one entry per CDR3 protein. The table has roughly 180,000 distinct CDR3 sequences, less than 95% seen once. J is TRBJ2-2 and V is TRBV20-1, with 10 bases aligning to TRBD2. The source is a human donor in good health. Sequenced material: CD4+ T cells from PBMCs. CDR3 bases: TGCAGTGCTCGAACTAGCGGGATCAACGGGGAGCTGTTTTTT. Amino acid sequence: CSARTSGINGELFF.